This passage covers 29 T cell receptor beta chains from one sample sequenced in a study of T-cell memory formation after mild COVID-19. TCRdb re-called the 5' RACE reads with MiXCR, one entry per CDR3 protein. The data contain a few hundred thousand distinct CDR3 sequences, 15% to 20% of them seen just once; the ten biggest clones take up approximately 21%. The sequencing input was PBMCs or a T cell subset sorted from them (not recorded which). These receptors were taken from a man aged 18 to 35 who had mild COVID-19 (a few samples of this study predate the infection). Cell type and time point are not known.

The CDR3 bases are TGTGCCAGCAGCGTAGCGGCAAACACTGAAGCTTTCTTT. As protein: CASSVAANTEAFF. The J gene is TRBJ1-1, the V gene TRBV9; D unclear. The V gene lost 0 bases and the J gene lost 2 bases, with 5 bases spanning the gap. The CDR3 sequence is 13 residues long. From germline, CDR1 is SGDLS and CDR2 YYNGEE.

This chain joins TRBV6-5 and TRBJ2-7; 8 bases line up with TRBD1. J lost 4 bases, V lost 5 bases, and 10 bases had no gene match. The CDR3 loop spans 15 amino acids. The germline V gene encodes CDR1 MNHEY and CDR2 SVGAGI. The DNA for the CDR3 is TGTGCCAGCAGTCTCCGGGACAGGTGGGCTTACGAGCAGTACTTC. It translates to CASSLRDRWAYEQYF.

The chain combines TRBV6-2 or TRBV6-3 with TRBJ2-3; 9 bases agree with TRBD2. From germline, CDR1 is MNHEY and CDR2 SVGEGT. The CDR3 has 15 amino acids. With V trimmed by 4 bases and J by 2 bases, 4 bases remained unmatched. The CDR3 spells CASSFSGGLTDTQYF. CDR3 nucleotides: TGTGCCAGCAGTTTCAGCGGGGGGCTCACAGATACGCAGTATTTT.

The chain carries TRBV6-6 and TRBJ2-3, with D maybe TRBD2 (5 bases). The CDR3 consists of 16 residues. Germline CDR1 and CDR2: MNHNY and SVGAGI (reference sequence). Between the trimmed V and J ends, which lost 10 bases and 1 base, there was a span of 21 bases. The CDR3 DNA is TGTGCCACCCACGGTCTCCCTAGCCGGGGCACAGATACGCAGTATTTT. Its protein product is CATHGLPSRGTDTQYF.

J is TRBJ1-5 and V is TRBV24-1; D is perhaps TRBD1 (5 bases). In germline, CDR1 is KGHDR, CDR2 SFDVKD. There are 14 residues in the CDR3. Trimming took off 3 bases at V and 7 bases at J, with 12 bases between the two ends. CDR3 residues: CATSDGSGLQPQHF. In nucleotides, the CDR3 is TGTGCCACCAGTGATGGCTCAGGGTTACAGCCCCAGCATTTT.

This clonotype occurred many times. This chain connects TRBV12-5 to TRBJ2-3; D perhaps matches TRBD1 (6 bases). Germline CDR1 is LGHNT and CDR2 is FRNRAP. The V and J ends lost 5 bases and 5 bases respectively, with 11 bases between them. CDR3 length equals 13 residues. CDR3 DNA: TGTGCTAGTGGTCCGGACAGCTTAGATACGCAGTATTTT. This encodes CASGPDSLDTQYF.

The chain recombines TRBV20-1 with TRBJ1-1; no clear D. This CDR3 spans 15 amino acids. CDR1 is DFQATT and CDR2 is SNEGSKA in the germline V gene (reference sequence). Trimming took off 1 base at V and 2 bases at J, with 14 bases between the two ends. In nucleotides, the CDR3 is TGCAGTGCTAGAGGGTCCATAGTTCGCAACACTGAAGCTTTCTTT. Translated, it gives CSARGSIVRNTEAFF.

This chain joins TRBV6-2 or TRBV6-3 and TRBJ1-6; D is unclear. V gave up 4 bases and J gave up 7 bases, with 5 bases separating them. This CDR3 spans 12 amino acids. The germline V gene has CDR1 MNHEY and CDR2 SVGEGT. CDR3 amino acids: CASSSSNSPLHF. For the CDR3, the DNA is TGTGCCAGCAGTTCATCGAATTCACCCCTCCACTTT.

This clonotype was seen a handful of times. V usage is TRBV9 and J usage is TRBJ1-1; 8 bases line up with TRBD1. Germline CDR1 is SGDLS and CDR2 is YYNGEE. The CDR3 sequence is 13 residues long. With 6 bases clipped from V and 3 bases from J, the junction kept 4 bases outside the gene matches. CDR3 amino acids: CASNPTGDTEAFF. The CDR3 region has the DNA TGTGCCAGCAACCCGACAGGGGACACTGAAGCTTTCTTT.

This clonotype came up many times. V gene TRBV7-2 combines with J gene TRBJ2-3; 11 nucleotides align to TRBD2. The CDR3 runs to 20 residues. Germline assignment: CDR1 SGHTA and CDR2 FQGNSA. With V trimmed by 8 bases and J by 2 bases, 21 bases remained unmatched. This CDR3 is CASSPAARLAGGQTTDTQYF. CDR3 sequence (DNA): TGTGCCAGCTCCCCGGCGGCAAGGCTAGCGGGGGGTCAGACCACAGATACGCAGTATTTT.

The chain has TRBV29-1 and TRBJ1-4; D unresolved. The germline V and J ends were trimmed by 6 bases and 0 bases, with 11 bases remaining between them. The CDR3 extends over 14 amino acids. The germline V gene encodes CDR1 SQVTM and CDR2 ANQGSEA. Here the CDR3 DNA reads TGCAGCGTAGAGGAGATCGCAACTAATGAAAAACTGTTTTTT. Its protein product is CSVEEIATNEKLFF.

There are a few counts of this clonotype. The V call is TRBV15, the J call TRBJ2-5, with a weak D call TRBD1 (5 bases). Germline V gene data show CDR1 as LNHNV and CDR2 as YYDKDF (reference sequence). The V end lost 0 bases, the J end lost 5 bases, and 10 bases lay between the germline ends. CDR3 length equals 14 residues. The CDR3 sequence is CATSRERSGETQYF. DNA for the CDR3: TGTGCCACCAGCAGAGAGCGGTCAGGGGAGACCCAGTACTTC. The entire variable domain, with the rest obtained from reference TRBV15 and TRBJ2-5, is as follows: DAMVIQNPRYQVTQFGKPVTLSCSQTLNHNVMYWYQQKSSQAPKLLFHYYDKDFNNEADTPDNFQSRRPNTSFCFLDIRSPGLGDTAMYLCATSRERSGETQYFGPGTRLLVL.

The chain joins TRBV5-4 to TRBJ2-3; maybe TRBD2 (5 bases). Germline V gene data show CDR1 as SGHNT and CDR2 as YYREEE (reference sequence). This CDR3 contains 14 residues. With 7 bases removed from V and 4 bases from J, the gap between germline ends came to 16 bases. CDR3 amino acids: CASALRGSPDTQYF. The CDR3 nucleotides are TGTGCCAGCGCCCTCCGGGGTTCGCCAGATACGCAGTATTTT.

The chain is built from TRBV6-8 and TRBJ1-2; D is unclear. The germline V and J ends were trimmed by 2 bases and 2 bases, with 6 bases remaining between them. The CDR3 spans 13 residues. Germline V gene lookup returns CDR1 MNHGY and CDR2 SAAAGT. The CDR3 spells CASSYAENYGYTF. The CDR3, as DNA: TGTGCCAGCAGTTACGCGGAAAACTATGGCTACACCTTC.

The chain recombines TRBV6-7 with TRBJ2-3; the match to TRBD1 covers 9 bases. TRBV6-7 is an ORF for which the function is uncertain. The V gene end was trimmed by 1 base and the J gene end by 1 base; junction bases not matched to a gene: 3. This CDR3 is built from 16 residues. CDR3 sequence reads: CASSYWTGDCTDTQYF. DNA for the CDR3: TGTGCCAGCAGTTACTGGACAGGGGACTGCACAGATACGCAGTATTTT.

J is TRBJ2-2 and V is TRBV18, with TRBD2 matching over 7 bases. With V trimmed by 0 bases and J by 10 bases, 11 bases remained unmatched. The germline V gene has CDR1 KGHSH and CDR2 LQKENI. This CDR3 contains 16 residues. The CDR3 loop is CASSPPAGDLPVELFF. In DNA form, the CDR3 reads TGTGCCAGCTCACCACCGGCGGGGGATCTCCCCGTGGAGCTGTTTTTT.

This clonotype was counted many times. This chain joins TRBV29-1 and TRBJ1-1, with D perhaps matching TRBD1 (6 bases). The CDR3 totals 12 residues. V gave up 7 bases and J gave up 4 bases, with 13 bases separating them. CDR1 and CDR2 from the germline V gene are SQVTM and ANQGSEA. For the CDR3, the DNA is TGCAGCGGAGGGCAGGGGAGCACTGAAGCTTTCTTT. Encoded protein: CSGGQGSTEAFF. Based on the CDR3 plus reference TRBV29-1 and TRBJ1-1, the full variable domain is SAVISQKPSRDICQRGTSLTIQCQVDSQVTMMFWYRQQPGQSLTLIATANQGSEATYESGFVIDKFPISRPNLTFSTLTVSNMSPEDSSIYLCSGGQGSTEAFFGQGTRLTVV.

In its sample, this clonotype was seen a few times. The CDR3 is CASSLGQGTQFF. The CDR3 nucleotides are TGCGCCAGCAGCCTCGGACAGGGAACGCAGTTCTTC. This chain connects TRBV5-1 to TRBJ2-1; 8 nucleotides align to TRBD1. The germline CDR1 and CDR2 sequences are SGHRS and YFSETQ. V was pared by 4 bases and J by 12 bases, with 6 bases of the junction left unmatched. This CDR3 has 12 amino acids.

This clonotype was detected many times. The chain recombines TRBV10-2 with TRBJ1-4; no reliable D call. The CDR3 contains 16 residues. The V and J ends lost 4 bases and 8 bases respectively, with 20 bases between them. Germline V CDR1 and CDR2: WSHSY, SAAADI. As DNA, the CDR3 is TGCGCCAGCAGTGCGGTAGGAGGGCGAGGAGGGGAAAAACTGTTTTTT. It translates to CASSAVGGRGGEKLFF.

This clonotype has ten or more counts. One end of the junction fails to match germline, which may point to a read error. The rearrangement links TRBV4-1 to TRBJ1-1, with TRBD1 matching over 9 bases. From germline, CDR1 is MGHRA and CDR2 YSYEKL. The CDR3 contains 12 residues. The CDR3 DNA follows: TGCGCCAGCAGCCTCCAACAGGGGGCCGAGGTCTTT. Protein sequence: CASSLQQGAEVF.

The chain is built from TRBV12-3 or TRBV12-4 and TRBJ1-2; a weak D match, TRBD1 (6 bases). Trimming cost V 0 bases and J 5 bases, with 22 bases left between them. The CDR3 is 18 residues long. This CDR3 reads CASSLAGAGRSHTYGYTF. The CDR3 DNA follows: TGTGCCAGCAGTTTAGCGGGGGCAGGGCGATCCCACACTTATGGCTACACCTTC.

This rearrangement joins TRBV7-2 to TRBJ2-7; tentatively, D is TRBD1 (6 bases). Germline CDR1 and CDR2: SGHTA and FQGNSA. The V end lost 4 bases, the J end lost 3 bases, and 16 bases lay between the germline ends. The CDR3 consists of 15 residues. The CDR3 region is CASSSPRDNFYEQYF. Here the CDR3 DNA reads TGTGCCAGCAGCTCGCCTCGGGACAACTTCTACGAGCAGTACTTC.

DNA for the CDR3: TGCGCCAGCAGCTCCCTGACTAGCGGGGGGTTTGAGACCCAGTACTTC. Its translation: CASSSLTSGGFETQYF. The chain uses TRBV5-1 and TRBJ2-5; 13 positions agree with TRBD2. V lost 3 bases to trimming and J lost 5 bases; unmatched junction nucleotides: 7. Germline-derived CDR1 and CDR2 are SGHRS and YFSETQ. This CDR3 comprises 16 residues.

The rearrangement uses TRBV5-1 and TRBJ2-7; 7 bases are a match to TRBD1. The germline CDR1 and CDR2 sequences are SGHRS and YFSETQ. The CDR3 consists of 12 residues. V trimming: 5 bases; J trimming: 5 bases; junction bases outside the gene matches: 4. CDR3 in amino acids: CASSTGAHEQYF. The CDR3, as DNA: TGCGCCAGCAGTACAGGGGCCCACGAGCAGTACTTC.

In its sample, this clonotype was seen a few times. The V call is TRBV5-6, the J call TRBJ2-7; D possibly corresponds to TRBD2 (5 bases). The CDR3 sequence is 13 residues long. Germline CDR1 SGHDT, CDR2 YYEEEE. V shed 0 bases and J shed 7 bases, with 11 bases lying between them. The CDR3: CASSLVGVPEQYV. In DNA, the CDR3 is TGTGCCAGCAGCTTGGTCGGGGTCCCGGAGCAGTACGTC.

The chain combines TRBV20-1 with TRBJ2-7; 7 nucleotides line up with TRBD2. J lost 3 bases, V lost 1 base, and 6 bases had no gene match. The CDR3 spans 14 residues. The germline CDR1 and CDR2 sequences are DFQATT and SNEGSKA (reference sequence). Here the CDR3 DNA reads TGCAGTGCTAGAGTCTTTGGCGGGGGCTACGAGCAGTACTTC. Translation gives CSARVFGGGYEQYF.

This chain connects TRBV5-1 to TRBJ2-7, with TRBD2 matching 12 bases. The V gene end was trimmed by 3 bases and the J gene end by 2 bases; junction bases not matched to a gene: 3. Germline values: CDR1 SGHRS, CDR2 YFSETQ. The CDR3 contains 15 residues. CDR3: CASSYGLAGPYEQYF. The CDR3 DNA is TGCGCCAGCAGCTACGGACTAGCGGGGCCCTACGAGCAGTACTTC.

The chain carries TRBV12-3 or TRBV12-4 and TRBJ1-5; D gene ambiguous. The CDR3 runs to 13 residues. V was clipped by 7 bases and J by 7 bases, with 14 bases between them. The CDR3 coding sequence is TGTGCCAGCACCCCCCTGGGGAACCAGCCCCAGCATTTT. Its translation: CASTPLGNQPQHF.

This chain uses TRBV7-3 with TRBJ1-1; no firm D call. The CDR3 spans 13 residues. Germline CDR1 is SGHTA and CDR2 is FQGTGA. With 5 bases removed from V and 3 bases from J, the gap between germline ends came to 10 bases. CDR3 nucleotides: TGTGCCAGCAGCCCTATCGGGGACACTGAAGCTTTCTTT. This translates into CASSPIGDTEAFF.